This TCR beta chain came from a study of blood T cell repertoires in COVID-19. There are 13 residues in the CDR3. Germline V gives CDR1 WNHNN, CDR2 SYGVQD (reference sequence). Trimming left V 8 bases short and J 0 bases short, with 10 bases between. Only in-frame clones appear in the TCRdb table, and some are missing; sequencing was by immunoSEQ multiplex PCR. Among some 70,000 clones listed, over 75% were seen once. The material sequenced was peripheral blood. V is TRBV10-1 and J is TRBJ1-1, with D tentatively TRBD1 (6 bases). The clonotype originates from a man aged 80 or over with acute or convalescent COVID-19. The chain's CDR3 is CASRDTLNTEAFF. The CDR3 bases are TGCGCCAGCCGGGACACCTTGAACACTGAAGCTTTCTTT.